The 4 T cell receptor beta chains below come from one sample, sequenced in a study of T cell responses to AZD1222 COVID-19 vaccine. Measured with immunoSEQ multiplex PCR; TCRdb has only the in-frame clones, and not every one. The sample includes under 150,000 clones, 80% to 95% seen only once; the top ten take over 0.95%. The starting material was peripheral blood, obtained on day 0 of AZD1222 vaccination. All receptors come from an adult in good health.

This chain joins TRBV19 and TRBJ1-2, with D perhaps matching TRBD1 (5 bases). V lost 1 base, J lost 0 bases, and 9 bases lay in between. CDR3 length equals 15 residues. The germline CDR1 and CDR2 sequences are LNHDA and SQIVND (reference sequence). CDR3 bases: TGTGCCAGTAGTATAGGGGGCCTATCTAACTATGGCTACACCTTC. Its protein is CASSIGGLSNYGYTF. Based on the CDR3 plus reference TRBV19 and TRBJ1-2, the full variable domain is DGGITQSPKYLFRKEGQNVTLSCEQNLNHDAMYWYRQDPGQGLRLIYYSQIVNDFQKGDIAEGYSVSREKKESFPLTVTSAQKNPTAFYLCASSIGGLSNYGYTFGSGTRLTVV.

This chain uses TRBV18 with TRBJ1-1; 8 bases agree with TRBD1. The CDR3 runs to 14 residues. Germline V lookup: CDR1 KGHSH, CDR2 LQKENI. The ends lost 7 bases at V and 4 bases at J; junction bases unmatched: 8. The CDR3 reads CASLTGEGGTEAFF. The CDR3 DNA sequence: TGTGCCAGCTTGACAGGGGAAGGAGGCACTGAAGCTTTCTTT.

This chain connects TRBV27 to TRBJ2-1; TRBD2 might be the D (5 bases). The CDR3 consists of 15 residues. Germline V CDR1 and CDR2: MNHEY, SMNVEV (reference sequence). Trimming pared 0 bases from V and 2 bases from J, leaving 8 bases between. DNA for the CDR3: TGTGCCAGCAGTTTATCAGTAGCGCCCTACAATGAGCAGTTCTTC. Translated: CASSLSVAPYNEQFF.

The DNA for the CDR3 is TGTGCCAGCAAATTGGGAGGCAGGGTAAATGAGCAGTTCTTC. Amino acids: CASKLGGRVNEQFF. This chain connects TRBV6-5 to TRBJ2-1; tentatively, D is TRBD2 (6 bases). This CDR3 is built from 14 residues. The germline V gene has CDR1 MNHEY and CDR2 SVGAGI. V was trimmed by 7 bases and J by 7 bases, leaving 17 bases between them.